This T cell receptor (beta chain) emerged from a study of naive and memory T cell subsets. Both TRBC1 and TRBC2 were covered by a beta constant-region primer of two equimolar oligonucleotides. The ligated cDNA underwent four PCR rounds using SP2 and nested alpha and beta constant-region primers. TCRdb recomputed calls from the UMI-ligation and nested PCR reads with MiXCR, one row per CDR3 protein. The repertoire holds roughly 130,000 distinct CDR3 sequences, with 36% as singletons. Cells stained for CD3, CD4, CD8, CD45RA and CD27 were sorted into four subsets. The source material was central memory CD4+ T cells from blood. The receptor's source is a human donor in good health.

The CDR3 coding sequence is TGTGCCAGCAGCCCGGGACAGGTTCTGCCCCAGCATTTT. Translation gives CASSPGQVLPQHF. The J gene is TRBJ1-5, the V gene TRBV3-1, with 8 positions matching TRBD1. This CDR3 is 13 amino acids long. V shed 4 bases and J 9 bases; nucleotides not matched to a gene: 5. Germline CDR1 reads LGHDT; CDR2 reads YNNKEL (reference sequence).